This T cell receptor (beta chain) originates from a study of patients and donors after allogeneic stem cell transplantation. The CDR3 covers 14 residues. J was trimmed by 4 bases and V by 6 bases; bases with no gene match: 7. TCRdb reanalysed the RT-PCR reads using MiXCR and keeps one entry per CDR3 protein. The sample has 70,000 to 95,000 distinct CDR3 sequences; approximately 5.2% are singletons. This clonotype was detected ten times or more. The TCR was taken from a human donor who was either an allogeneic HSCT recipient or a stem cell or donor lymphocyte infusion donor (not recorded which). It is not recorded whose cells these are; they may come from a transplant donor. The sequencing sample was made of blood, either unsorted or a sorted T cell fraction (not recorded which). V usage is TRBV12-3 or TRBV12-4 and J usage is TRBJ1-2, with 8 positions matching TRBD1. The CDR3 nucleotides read TGTGCCAGCAGCTTTGACAGGGGCCTCTATGGCTACACCTTC. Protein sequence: CASSFDRGLYGYTF.